The 27 T cell receptor beta chains reported below all come from one sample, sequenced in a study of lymphopenia after photon versus proton radiotherapy. The assay was immunoSEQ multiplex PCR, and TCRdb's table has in-frame clones only and misses some. The sample contains 20,000 or so clones, 80% to 95% of which appear only once. The source material was peripheral blood, sampled from a patient treated with proton-based radiotherapy. The receptors here all came from a woman aged 70-85 years with pancreatic cancer. Some clones in this sample may be carry-over from other donors' samples.

The CDR3 here is CASSPPLAGATGELFF. The CDR3 region has the DNA TGTGCCAGCAGCCCGCCCCTAGCGGGAGCCACCGGGGAGCTGTTTTTT. This chain links TRBV5-4 with TRBJ2-2, with TRBD2 matching over 10 bases. The CDR3 has 16 amino acids. The germline gives CDR1 SGHNT, CDR2 YYREEE (reference sequence). With 4 bases clipped from V and 4 bases from J, the junction kept 7 bases outside the gene matches. The variable domain in full, with the rest retrieved from reference TRBV5-4 and TRBJ2-2, is ETGVTQSPTHLIKTRGQQVTLRCSSQSGHNTVSWYQQALGQGPQFIFQYYREEENGRGNFPPRFSGLQFPNYSSELNVNALELDDSALYLCASSPPLAGATGELFFGEGSRLTVL.

J is TRBJ1-6 and V is TRBV30, with TRBD1 matching 11 bases. The germline CDR1 and CDR2 sequences are GTSNPN and SVGIG (reference sequence). V shed 3 bases, J shed 6 bases, and the junction held 4 bases outside the gene matches. The CDR3 length is 15 residues. The CDR3 region is CAWRVGTGGNSPLHF. CDR3 sequence (DNA): TGTGCCTGGAGGGTAGGGACAGGGGGTAATTCACCCCTCCACTTT.

This chain uses TRBV7-8 with TRBJ1-2; possibly TRBD1 for D (5 bases). CDR1 and CDR2 from the germline V gene are SGHVS and FQNEAQ. The ends were cut back, 0 bases at V and 1 base at J, with 9 bases in the middle. The CDR3 sequence is 15 residues long. CDR3 nucleotides: TGTGCCAGCAGCTTAGCACCAGGGAATAACTATGGCTACACCTTC. It encodes CASSLAPGNNYGYTF.

This clone was recorded a few times. V gene TRBV30 combines with J gene TRBJ1-1; D is undetermined. The CDR3 has 14 amino acids. Germline V gene data show CDR1 as GTSNPN and CDR2 as SVGIG (reference sequence). V shed 2 bases and J shed 4 bases, with 14 bases lying between them. CDR3 coding DNA: TGTGCCTGGAGTCAAAAGGGCAGGTCCACTGAAGCTTTCTTT. Translation: CAWSQKGRSTEAFF.

V usage is TRBV7-8 and J usage is TRBJ1-5, with TRBD1 matching 7 bases. The V and J ends lost 5 bases and 5 bases, in that order; junction bases with no gene match: 9. This CDR3 region has 15 residues. Germline V gene sequence: CDR1 SGHVS, CDR2 FQNEAQ. CDR3 in DNA: TGTGCCAGCAGCCCACACAGGGGAGGTGATCAGCCCCAGCATTTT. Translated, it gives CASSPHRGGDQPQHF.

The V call is TRBV19, the J call TRBJ1-2; no reliable D call. Trimming took off 9 bases at V and 7 bases at J, with 21 bases between the two ends. Germline CDR1 LNHDA, CDR2 SQIVND (reference sequence). The length of the CDR3 is 14 residues. Here the CDR3 reads CASSRQTPSGGYTF. CDR3 sequence (DNA): TGTGCCAGCTCTCGCCAGACCCCCTCGGGTGGCTACACCTTC.

The chain uses TRBV30 and TRBJ2-1; D tentatively fits TRBD1 or TRBD2 (5 bases each). Trimming pared 3 bases from V and 0 bases from J, leaving 15 bases between. The germline V gene has CDR1 GTSNPN and CDR2 SVGIG (reference sequence). This CDR3 contains 16 residues. The CDR3: CAWRVGGSSSYNEQFF. CDR3 nucleotides: TGTGCCTGGAGGGTTGGGGGAAGTAGCTCCTACAATGAGCAGTTCTTC.

The chain has TRBV19 and TRBJ1-5; 7 bases match TRBD1. The CDR3 extends over 14 amino acids. The V gene end was trimmed by 6 bases and the J gene end by 4 bases; junction bases not matched to a gene: 6. Germline assignment: CDR1 LNHDA and CDR2 SQIVND (reference sequence). The CDR3 sequence: CASSQQGPNQPQHF. CDR3 DNA: TGTGCCAGTAGCCAACAGGGGCCTAATCAGCCCCAGCATTTT.

V usage is TRBV5-1 and J usage is TRBJ1-5; D is uncertain. V lost 1 base to trimming and J lost 1 base, with 12 bases between them. Looked up from germline, CDR1 is SGHRS and CDR2 is YFSETQ. The CDR3 totals 16 residues. As DNA, the CDR3 is TGCGCCAGCAGCTTGTCACGCGGTGCCAGCAATCAGCCCCAGCATTTT. Translated, it gives CASSLSRGASNQPQHF. The full variable domain, rest sourced from reference TRBV5-1 and TRBJ1-5, is KAGVTQTPRYLIKTRGQQVTLSCSPISGHRSVSWYQQTPGQGLQFLFEYFSETQRNKGNFPGRFSGRQFSNSRSEMNVSTLELGDSALYLCASSLSRGASNQPQHFGDGTRLSIL.

In this sample, this clone turned up once. This chain uses TRBV28 with TRBJ1-1; D is unresolved. Germline loops: CDR1 MDHEN, CDR2 SYDVKM. The CDR3 length is 14 residues. Between the trimmed V and J ends, which lost 7 bases and 1 base, there was a span of 13 bases. CDR3 nucleotides: TGTGCCAGCAATGGTGTGGGTTGGAACACTGAAGCTTTCTTT. It encodes CASNGVGWNTEAFF. The full variable domain, with the rest looked up from reference TRBV28 and TRBJ1-1, is DVKVTQSSRYLVKRTGEKVFLECVQDMDHENMFWYRQDPGLGLRLIYFSYDVKMKEKGDIPEGYSVSREKKERFSLILESASTNQTSMYLCASNGVGWNTEAFFGQGTRLTVV.

V and J are TRBV6-1 and TRBJ2-2, with 10 bases aligning to TRBD1. CDR3 length: 14 residues. Germline V gene sequence: CDR1 MNHNS, CDR2 SASEGT. V dropped 6 bases and J dropped 9; count of bases not matched to a gene: 7. In DNA form, the CDR3 reads TGTGCCAGCAGGGGGACAGGGGAAAGAAGGGAGCTGTTTTTT. This encodes CASRGTGERRELFF.

The chain carries TRBV10-2 and TRBJ2-7; D is ambiguous. This CDR3 comprises 11 residues. V lost 8 bases and J lost 3, with 8 bases in between. Germline V gene sequence: CDR1 WSHSY, CDR2 SAAADI. CDR3 nucleotide sequence: TGCGCCAGCGGTCCTAGCTACGAGCAGTACTTC. It codes for CASGPSYEQYF.

This sequence joins TRBV19 and TRBJ1-5, with D perhaps matching TRBD1 (6 bases). Germline assignment: CDR1 LNHDA and CDR2 SQIVND (reference sequence). This CDR3 region has 14 residues. V shed 2 bases and J shed 7 bases, with 12 bases lying between them. CDR3 in amino acids: CASSIRGAGQPQHF. CDR3 DNA: TGTGCCAGTAGTATACGGGGGGCAGGGCAGCCCCAGCATTTT.

The chain is built from TRBV30 and TRBJ2-5; 7 bases map to TRBD2. This CDR3 has 11 residues. Germline lookup yields CDR1 GTSNPN and CDR2 SVGIG (reference sequence). The trim removed 4 bases at V and 4 bases at J, leaving 0 bases unmatched. This CDR3 reads CAWTGGETQYF. DNA for the CDR3: TGTGCCTGGACGGGGGGAGAGACCCAGTACTTC.

This chain connects TRBV6-1 to TRBJ2-7; D perhaps matches TRBD1 (5 bases). The CDR3 extends over 14 amino acids. Looked up from germline, CDR1 is MNHNS and CDR2 is SASEGT. The V gene lost 2 bases and the J gene lost 5 bases, with 13 bases spanning the gap. The DNA for the CDR3 is TGTGCCAGCAGTGAACCTGGCAGGGTCCACGAGCAGTACTTC. Its translation is CASSEPGRVHEQYF.

The chain recombines TRBV4-1 with TRBJ1-6; D is unresolved. This CDR3 spans 14 amino acids. Deletions cut 2 bases from V and 9 bases from J, with 11 bases between. From germline, CDR1 is MGHRA and CDR2 YSYEKL. Here the CDR3 reads CASSQPGRISPLHF. The CDR3 DNA is TGCGCCAGCAGCCAACCTGGACGGATTTCACCCCTCCACTTT.

This clone has just a few counts. The chain employs TRBV4-3 and TRBJ1-5, with 7 bases fitting TRBD1. CDR1 and CDR2 (germline): LGHNA, YSLEER. The V gene end was trimmed by 4 bases and the J gene end by 4 bases; junction bases not matched to a gene: 10. The CDR3 has 16 residues. In nucleotides, the CDR3 is TGCGCCAGCAGCCCCACAATACAGGGGATTAATCAGCCCCAGCATTTT. As protein: CASSPTIQGINQPQHF.

V gene TRBV10-3 combines with J gene TRBJ1-1; 7 bases line up with TRBD1. Germline lookup yields CDR1 ENHRY and CDR2 SYGVKD. The trim removed 6 bases at V and 3 bases at J, leaving 10 bases unmatched. The CDR3 is 15 amino acids. The CDR3 DNA reads as TGTGCCATCAGGACCACAGGGGACGGGGACACTGAAGCTTTCTTT. Translation gives CAIRTTGDGDTEAFF.

The V call is TRBV10-1, the J call TRBJ2-3, with 9 nucleotides matching TRBD2. The CDR3 totals 16 residues. CDR1 is WNHNN, CDR2 SYGVQD, per germline (reference sequence). Trimming took 2 bases from V and 2 from J; bases not matched to a gene: 5. The CDR3 here is CASSEQRLAVTDTQYF. The DNA of the CDR3 is TGCGCCAGCAGTGAGCAAAGACTAGCGGTCACAGATACGCAGTATTTT.

V is TRBV6-5 and J is TRBJ1-1; a possible D gene is TRBD1 (6 bases). Trimming shortened V by 8 bases and J by 5 bases, and 18 bases separated the two germline ends. This CDR3 region has 14 residues. Germline CDR1 MNHEY, CDR2 SVGAGI. The DNA for the CDR3 is TGTGCCAGCGAAGGGGGGGGGGCGGGAACTGAAGCTTTCTTT. It codes for CASEGGGAGTEAFF.

This rearrangement joins TRBV6-1 to TRBJ1-5; 8 bases are shared with TRBD1. This CDR3 is built from 13 residues. V lost 2 bases, J lost 16 bases, and 10 bases stayed unmatched. The germline gives CDR1 MNHNS, CDR2 SASEGT. CDR3 sequence: CASSESYDRGLHF. CDR3 nucleotides: TGTGCCAGCAGTGAAAGTTACGACAGGGGTTTACATTTT.

This clone appeared once. The chain recombines TRBV4-2 with TRBJ2-1; D is perhaps TRBD1 or TRBD2 (6 bases each). From germline, CDR1 is LGHNA and CDR2 YNFKEQ. This CDR3 region has 12 residues. Between the trimmed V and J ends, which lost 4 bases and 7 bases, there was a span of 8 bases. This CDR3 reads CASSRRGNEQFF. The CDR3 DNA follows: TGTGCCAGCAGCCGGAGGGGGAATGAGCAGTTCTTC.

This rearrangement joins TRBV30 to TRBJ2-2; 9 nucleotides match TRBD1. This CDR3 contains 16 residues. The ends lost 2 bases at V and 5 bases at J; junction bases unmatched: 9. CDR1 is GTSNPN and CDR2 is SVGIG in the germline V gene (reference sequence). The CDR3 spells CAWSPPTGGKTGELFF. The CDR3 DNA reads as TGTGCCTGGAGTCCTCCGACAGGGGGGAAAACCGGGGAGCTGTTTTTT. The complete variable domain, with remaining parts taken from reference TRBV30 and TRBJ2-2, reads SQTIHQWPATLVQPVGSPLSLECTVEGTSNPNLYWYRQAAGRGLQLLFYSVGIGQISSEVPQNLSASRPQDRQFILSSKKLLLSDSGFYLCAWSPPTGGKTGELFFGEGSRLTVL.

The rearrangement uses TRBV9 and TRBJ1-5; 7 bases agree with TRBD1. Germline V lookup: CDR1 SGDLS, CDR2 YYNGEE. The CDR3 covers 15 residues. The V gene end was trimmed by 0 bases and the J gene end by 4 bases; junction bases not matched to a gene: 4. The CDR3, as DNA: TGTGCCAGCAGCGTAGGACAGGGAGGAAATCAGCCCCAGCATTTT. Protein product: CASSVGQGGNQPQHF. The full variable domain, rest sourced from reference TRBV9 and TRBJ1-5, is DSGVTQTPKHLITATGQRVTLRCSPRSGDLSVYWYQQSLDQGLQFLIQYYNGEERAKGNILERFSAQQFPDLHSELNLSSLELGDSALYFCASSVGQGGNQPQHFGDGTRLSIL.

This clone turned up a few times. The J gene is TRBJ2-1, the V gene TRBV7-9, with D perhaps matching TRBD1 (5 bases). Germline V lookup: CDR1 SEHNR, CDR2 FQNEAQ (reference sequence). The CDR3 is 14 amino acids. V lost 4 bases and J lost 1, with 8 bases in between. This chain's CDR3 is CASSSRDSYNEQFF. DNA of the CDR3: TGTGCCAGCAGCTCCAGGGATTCCTACAATGAGCAGTTCTTC.

The gene calls are TRBV5-8 and TRBJ2-5; 10 bases fit TRBD2. Germline CDR1 and CDR2: SGHTS and YDEGEE. V was pared by 0 bases and J by 2 bases, with 4 bases of the junction left unmatched. The CDR3 consists of 16 residues. As DNA, the CDR3 is TGTGCCAGCAGCTTGGGGACTAGCGGAGAGCAAGAGACCCAGTACTTC. Translated: CASSLGTSGEQETQYF. Looking up the rest from reference TRBV5-8 and TRBJ2-5 gives the full variable domain: EAGVTQSPTHLIKTRGQQATLRCSPISGHTSVYWYQQALGLGLQFLLWYDEGEERNRGNFPPRFSGRQFPNYSSELNVNALELEDSALYLCASSLGTSGEQETQYFGPGTRLLVL.

The chain carries TRBV23-1 and TRBJ1-1; 7 bases are shared with TRBD1. TRBV23-1 is annotated as an ORF whose role is uncertain. CDR3 length: 14 amino acids. V lost 3 bases and J lost 7; bases outside the gene matches: 8. In nucleotides, the CDR3 is TGCGCCAGCAGTCAGACCGGGACAGAACTTGAAGCTTTCTTT. Protein product: CASSQTGTELEAFF.